This TCR beta chain was found in a study of PD-L1 blockade in urothelial cancer. The protocol was immunoSEQ multiplex PCR, while the TCRdb copy is restricted to in-frame clones and leaves out a portion. Among about 74,000 clones listed, 85% to 90% were seen once. The time point here: pretreatment peripheral blood. This CDR3 spans 13 amino acids. Germline lookup yields CDR1 SGDLS and CDR2 YYNGEE. Trimming cost V 6 bases and J 6 bases, with 15 bases left between them. The TCR sequence derives from a man between 65 and 85 years old with urothelial cancer. This chain connects TRBV9 to TRBJ2-5; possible D gene TRBD2, 5 bases. The sequences come from PBMCs, collected around atezolizumab (anti-PD-L1) treatment. CDR3 DNA sequence: TGTGCCAGCACCGGACTCCGGGATCAGACCCAGTACTTC. Translating gives CASTGLRDQTQYF. The full variable domain, in which reference TRBV9 and TRBJ2-5 provide the parts outside the CDR3, is DSGVTQTPKHLITATGQRVTLRCSPRSGDLSVYWYQQSLDQGLQFLIQYYNGEERAKGNILERFSAQQFPDLHSELNLSSLELGDSALYFCASTGLRDQTQYFGPGTRLLVL.